The 3 T cell receptor beta chains in this list originate from one sample, sequenced in a study of CD8 T cells in ankylosing spondylitis. Regarding the study as a whole: A motif in TCR beta, a set of seven to nine highly homologous variants, appeared characteristic of ankylosing spondylitis blood.

No antigen is known for these receptors. TCRdb processed the 5' RACE reads anew with MiXCR; each CDR3 protein has one entry. In the table there are 200,000 to 250,000 distinct CDR3 sequences, around 6.6% of which are singletons. The sample comprised blood, either unsorted or a sorted T cell fraction (not recorded which). The source is a male donor with ankylosing spondylitis.

V is TRBV28 and J is TRBJ2-3; a possible D gene is TRBD2 (5 bases). Germline CDR1 is MDHEN and CDR2 is SYDVKM. Trimming took 2 bases from V and 3 from J, leaving 9 bases between them. The CDR3 runs to 14 residues. CDR3 sequence reads: CASSLIRRTDTQYF. Here the CDR3 DNA reads TGTGCCAGCAGTTTAATAAGGAGGACAGATACGCAGTATTTT.

The chain is built from TRBV18 and TRBJ1-1, with TRBD1 as a possible D gene (5 bases). The CDR3 is 16 residues long. V was cut by 2 bases and J by 1 base, with 14 bases left in between. The germline V gene encodes CDR1 KGHSH and CDR2 LQKENI. The DNA for the CDR3 is TGTGCCAGCTCACCAGCCAAAGGGGTAGGGAACACTGAAGCTTTCTTT. Amino acids: CASSPAKGVGNTEAFF.

The V call is TRBV20-1, the J call TRBJ1-5; 11 nucleotides agree with TRBD1. CDR1 DFQATT and CDR2 SNEGSKA come from the germline V gene (reference sequence). V was pared by 1 base and J by 5 bases, with 7 bases of the junction left unmatched. The CDR3 length is 16 residues. The CDR3 reads CSARVKGQGAYQPQHF. CDR3 coding DNA: TGCAGTGCTAGAGTTAAAGGACAGGGGGCATATCAGCCCCAGCATTTT.